Presented here are 27 T cell receptor beta chains from one specimen sequenced in a study of shared clonotypes between healthy human individuals. Profiling relied on immunoSEQ multiplex PCR, and the TCRdb table lists in-frame clones only, not all of them. The top ten hold about 0.068% of the sample, which has approximately 530,000 clones, 90% to 97% seen once. Sequencing was carried out using naive CD4+ T cells sorted from blood. The subset is: CD45RA+ positively selected. The receptors shown here come from a woman in her 30s in good health.

The chain links TRBV11-2 to TRBJ1-2; no clear D. Per the germline V gene, CDR1 is SGHAT and CDR2 is FQNNGV. This CDR3 contains 13 residues. Trimming took 6 bases from V and 8 from J, leaving 16 bases between them. CDR3 DNA: TGTGCCAGCAGTTCGTATCCAGTCTCGGGCTACACCTTC. Translating gives CASSSYPVSGYTF.

V and J are TRBV13 and TRBJ1-1; TRBD1 aligns across 8 bases. Germline V gene data show CDR1 as PRHDT and CDR2 as FYEKMQ (reference sequence). The CDR3 is 14 amino acids. V shed 5 bases and J 0 bases; nucleotides not matched to a gene: 2. The CDR3 coding sequence is TGTGCCAGCAGCAGGACAGGGCTGAACACTGAAGCTTTCTTT. Encoded protein: CASSRTGLNTEAFF.

V and J are TRBV28 and TRBJ2-5; D ambiguous. The DNA end is a closer match to TRBJ2-7, so the J assignment may be wrong. The germline V gene encodes CDR1 MDHEN and CDR2 SYDVKM. This CDR3 spans 15 amino acids. The CDR3 DNA follows: TGTGCCAGCAGTTTGGTTCAGTCCATCTCCTACGAGCAGTACTTC. This gives the protein CASSLVQSISYEQYF.

The chain uses TRBV28 and TRBJ1-3; 7 bases are a match to TRBD1. With V trimmed by 2 bases and J by 4 bases, 5 bases remained unmatched. Germline V gene sequence: CDR1 MDHEN, CDR2 SYDVKM. CDR3 length equals 15 residues. The chain's CDR3 is CASSLGQGGGNTIYF. The CDR3 DNA is TGTGCCAGCAGTTTAGGTCAGGGGGGAGGAAACACCATATATTTT.

The chain links TRBV7-7 to TRBJ2-7, with a tentative D call TRBD2 (6 bases). The germline V gene encodes CDR1 SSHAT and CDR2 FNYEAQ (reference sequence). The ends were cut back, 5 bases at V and 9 bases at J, with 17 bases in the middle. The CDR3 consists of 13 residues. CDR3 sequence reads: CASSPRGFGVQYF. The CDR3 DNA sequence: TGTGCCAGCAGCCCCCGGGGGTTTGGGGTGCAGTACTTC.

V usage is TRBV7-6 and J usage is TRBJ2-6, with 9 bases identical to TRBD1. This CDR3 comprises 21 residues. After removal of 1 base from V and 0 bases from J, the junction contained 13 bases not matched to a gene. Germline lookup yields CDR1 SGHVS and CDR2 FNYEAQ. CDR3 nucleotides: TGTGCCAGCAGCTTAGTCAGGGCTACCGGGACAGGGAGCTCTGGGGCCAACGTCCTGACTTTC. This sequence encodes CASSLVRATGTGSSGANVLTF.

The CDR3 here is CASSLDGVNYGYTF. The CDR3 region has the DNA TGTGCCAGCAGCTTAGACGGGGTGAACTATGGCTACACCTTC. The genes are TRBV7-2 and TRBJ1-2; D not certain. Germline V gene lookup returns CDR1 SGHTA and CDR2 FQGNSA. The CDR3 extends over 14 amino acids. Trimming took off 1 base at V and 2 bases at J, with 8 bases between the two ends. Full variable domain (rest looked up from reference TRBV7-2 and TRBJ1-2): GAGVSQSPSNKVTEKGKDVELRCDPISGHTALYWYRQSLGQGLEFLIYFQGNSAPDKSGLPSDRFSAERTGGSVSTLTIQRTQQEDSAVYLCASSLDGVNYGYTFGSGTRLTVV.

The V and J genes are TRBV7-9 and TRBJ1-5; D may be TRBD1 (5 bases). The CDR3 length is 15 residues. The germline CDR1 and CDR2 sequences are SEHNR and FQNEAQ (reference sequence). The V gene lost 5 bases and the J gene lost 0 bases, with 11 bases spanning the gap. The DNA of the CDR3 is TGTGCCAGCAGCCCCACAGGTTCTAGCAATCAGCCCCAGCATTTT. As protein: CASSPTGSSNQPQHF. Full variable domain (outside the CDR3, taken from reference TRBV7-9 and TRBJ1-5): DTGVSQNPRHKITKRGQNVTFRCDPISEHNRLYWYRQTLGQGPEFLTYFQNEAQLEKSRLLSDRFSAERPKGSFSTLEIQRTEQGDSAMYLCASSPTGSSNQPQHFGDGTRLSIL.

This chain uses TRBV28 with TRBJ1-1; D ambiguous. The V end lost 6 bases, the J end lost 9 bases, and 14 bases lay between the germline ends. The CDR3 spans 12 residues. Germline loops: CDR1 MDHEN, CDR2 SYDVKM. CDR3 nucleotide sequence: TGTGCCAGCAGGTCTGGGTCTACCAAAGCTTTCTTT. It encodes CASRSGSTKAFF.

The chain couples TRBV27 to TRBJ2-7; 9 nucleotides agree with TRBD1. J lost 0 bases, V lost 6 bases, and 6 bases had no gene match. The CDR3 spans 15 residues. Germline loops: CDR1 MNHEY, CDR2 SMNVEV (reference sequence). The CDR3 coding sequence is TGTGCCAGCAGATGGACAGGGGTGAGCTCCTACGAGCAGTACTTC. Translated, it gives CASRWTGVSSYEQYF.

The chain has TRBV11-2 and TRBJ1-4; unclear D gene. CDR1 and CDR2 from the germline V gene are SGHAT and FQNNGV. The CDR3 is made up of 13 amino acids. V was cut by 5 bases and J by 6 bases, with 10 bases left in between. CDR3 protein: CASSPRPDEKLFF. The CDR3 DNA reads as TGTGCCAGCAGCCCTCGACCGGATGAAAAACTGTTTTTT.

Only one count was recorded for this clone. This chain links TRBV18 with TRBJ2-1; D is ambiguous. The CDR3 runs 15 residues. Per germline, CDR1 KGHSH and CDR2 LQKENI. V lost 3 bases to trimming and J lost 9 bases, with 18 bases between them. The CDR3 nucleotides are TGTGCCAGCTCACCCGGAGAGAATCGAGATCGTGAGCAGTTCTTC. This translates into CASSPGENRDREQFF.

The chain recombines TRBV2 with TRBJ2-3; D possibly corresponds to TRBD1 (7 bases). Between the trimmed V and J ends, which lost 7 bases and 7 bases, there was a span of 18 bases. The V gene's germline CDR1 is SNHLY and CDR2 FYNNEI. The CDR3 runs 14 residues. The CDR3 DNA reads as TGTGCCAGCACGGGGGACAGATCTCCACATACGCAGTATTTT. Its translation: CASTGDRSPHTQYF.

The chain is built from TRBV27 and TRBJ1-6; D ambiguous. V lost 5 bases to trimming and J lost 0 bases, with 23 bases between them. The germline V gene has CDR1 MNHEY and CDR2 SMNVEV (reference sequence). CDR3 length: 20 amino acids. DNA of the CDR3: TGTGCCAGCAGTCCGCTCGGGCCCTCTGGGAGGTCCTCCTATAATTCACCCCTCCACTTT. Translated, it gives CASSPLGPSGRSSYNSPLHF.

The rearrangement links TRBV28 to TRBJ2-1, with unresolved D. The germline gives CDR1 MDHEN, CDR2 SYDVKM. The CDR3 totals 13 residues. V dropped 10 bases and J dropped 0 bases, with 10 bases sitting between them. This CDR3 reads CATTDGSYNEQFF. CDR3 in DNA: TGTGCCACCACGGACGGCTCCTACAATGAGCAGTTCTTC.

This clone was recorded only once. V and J are TRBV19 and TRBJ1-4, with a tentative D call TRBD1 (5 bases). V lost 5 bases to trimming and J lost 5 bases, with 12 bases between them. The germline V gene encodes CDR1 LNHDA and CDR2 SQIVND (reference sequence). The CDR3 has 14 amino acids. The CDR3 loop reads CASSLRDGNEKLFF. CDR3 nucleotides: TGTGCCAGTAGTCTGCGGGACGGGAATGAAAAACTGTTTTTT.

V usage is TRBV25-1 and J usage is TRBJ2-3, with TRBD1 as a possible D gene (5 bases). Trimming removed 6 bases from V and 8 bases from J, with 9 bases in between. CDR3 length equals 11 residues. CDR1 and CDR2 from the germline V gene are MGHDK and SYGVNS. The CDR3 is CASRDQGTQYF. CDR3 DNA: TGTGCCAGCAGGGATCAGGGTACGCAGTATTTT.

The rearrangement joins TRBV5-1 to TRBJ2-7; D is unresolved. The CDR3 is 14 amino acids. Germline V gene data show CDR1 as SGHRS and CDR2 as YFSETQ. V was trimmed by 0 bases and J by 3 bases, leaving 10 bases between them. Here the CDR3 DNA reads TGCGCCAGCAGCTTGGAACGGAGTAACTACGAGCAGTACTTC. This translates into CASSLERSNYEQYF.

The chain combines TRBV5-1 with TRBJ2-1; TRBD1 matches at 11 bases. This CDR3 has 14 amino acids. J lost 9 bases, V lost 4 bases, and 6 bases had no gene match. The germline V gene has CDR1 SGHRS and CDR2 YFSETQ. The CDR3 loop reads CASSTGQGAGEQFF. The CDR3 DNA reads as TGCGCCAGCAGCACCGGACAGGGGGCGGGTGAGCAGTTCTTC.

This chain connects TRBV5-1 to TRBJ2-1; 9 nucleotides align to TRBD2. The germline V gene has CDR1 SGHRS and CDR2 YFSETQ. CDR3 length: 16 amino acids. Trimming cost V 0 bases and J 3 bases; bases outside gene matches: 4. The CDR3, as DNA: TGCGCCAGCAGCTTGGGCTCTAGCGGGAACTACAATGAGCAGTTCTTC. It translates to CASSLGSSGNYNEQFF.

The CDR3 region has the DNA TGCAGCGTTACGGGGACTAGCGGTAGGGTACAAGAGACCCAGTACTTC. This translates into CSVTGTSGRVQETQYF. V is TRBV29-1 and J is TRBJ2-5; TRBD2 matches 11 bases. The CDR3 runs to 16 residues. V was clipped by 5 bases and J by 2 bases; unmatched bases: 10. From germline, CDR1 is SQVTM and CDR2 ANQGSEA. Drawing the rest from reference TRBV29-1 and TRBJ2-5, the complete variable domain is SAVISQKPSRDICQRGTSLTIQCQVDSQVTMMFWYRQQPGQSLTLIATANQGSEATYESGFVIDKFPISRPNLTFSTLTVSNMSPEDSSIYLCSVTGTSGRVQETQYFGPGTRLLVL.

The V gene is TRBV10-3, the J gene TRBJ2-7, with TRBD2 matching 7 bases. Germline loops: CDR1 ENHRY, CDR2 SYGVKD. This CDR3 contains 13 residues. CDR3 sequence (DNA): TGTGCGGGGAGGGGTGCCAGCTCCTACGAGCAGTACTTC. Its translation is CAGRGASSYEQYF.

The chain has TRBV4-1 and TRBJ2-3, with 8 bases identical to TRBD2. The CDR3 length is 17 residues. CDR1 is MGHRA and CDR2 is YSYEKL in the germline V gene. The V gene end was trimmed by 2 bases and the J gene end by 4 bases; junction bases not matched to a gene: 11. The CDR3 sequence: CASSQSHSGKVADTQYF. The CDR3 region has the DNA TGCGCCAGCAGCCAATCGCATAGCGGGAAAGTTGCAGATACGCAGTATTTT.

This sequence joins TRBV11-3 and TRBJ2-5; 8 positions agree with TRBD1. Per germline, CDR1 SGHNT and CDR2 YENEEA. The trim removed 1 base at V and 2 bases at J, leaving 6 bases unmatched. The CDR3 totals 16 residues. Written as DNA, the CDR3 is TGTGCCAGCAGCTTAGGCCACAGGGGGTTACAAGAGACCCAGTACTTC. This sequence encodes CASSLGHRGLQETQYF.

The chain uses TRBV28 and TRBJ1-2; no reliable D call. Trimming left V 6 bases short and J 2 bases short, with 13 bases between. Germline values: CDR1 MDHEN, CDR2 SYDVKM. The length of the CDR3 is 14 residues. The CDR3 sequence: CASSQGVQNYGYTF. The DNA for the CDR3 is TGTGCCAGCAGCCAAGGTGTCCAAAACTATGGCTACACCTTC.

The J gene is TRBJ1-1, the V gene TRBV19; no clear D. The germline V and J ends were trimmed by 9 bases and 2 bases, with 10 bases remaining between them. The germline CDR1 and CDR2 sequences are LNHDA and SQIVND (reference sequence). This CDR3 region has 12 residues. CDR3 bases: TGTGCCAGCTCGGAGCATAACACTGAAGCTTTCTTT. Translating gives CASSEHNTEAFF.

The CDR3 region has the DNA TGTGCCAGCAGTCTAGAGAGGACAGGCGCGAACACTGAAGCTTTCTTT. It specifies CASSLERTGANTEAFF. The V gene is TRBV2, the J gene TRBJ1-1; 7 nucleotides align to TRBD1. Germline loops: CDR1 SNHLY, CDR2 FYNNEI. CDR3 length equals 16 residues. Trimming at V came to 5 bases and at J to 1 base, leaving 10 bases not matched to a gene.